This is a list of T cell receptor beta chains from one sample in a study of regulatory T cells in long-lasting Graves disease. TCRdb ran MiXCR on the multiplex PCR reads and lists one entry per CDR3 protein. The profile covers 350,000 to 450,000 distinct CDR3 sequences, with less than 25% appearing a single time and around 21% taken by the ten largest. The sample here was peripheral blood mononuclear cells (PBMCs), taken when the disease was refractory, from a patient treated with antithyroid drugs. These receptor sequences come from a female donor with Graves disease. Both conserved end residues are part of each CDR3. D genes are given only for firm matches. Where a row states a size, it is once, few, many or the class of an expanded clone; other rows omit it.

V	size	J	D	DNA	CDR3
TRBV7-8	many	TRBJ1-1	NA	TGTGCCAGCAGCTTAGCGCCAAGGGGGGGGGAGACTGAAGCTTTCTTT	CASSLAPRGGETEAFF
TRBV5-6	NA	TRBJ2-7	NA	TGTGCCAGCAGCTTGTTTCGGGGTGACGAGCAGTACTTC	CASSLFRGDEQYF
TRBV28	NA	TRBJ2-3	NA	TGTGCCAGCAGTTTCAGGGTTATTTCTGATACGCAGTATTTT	CASSFRVISDTQYF
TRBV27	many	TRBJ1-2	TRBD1	TGTGCCAGCAGTTTCAACAGGGGACTCACTAACTATGGCTACACCTTC	CASSFNRGLTNYGYTF
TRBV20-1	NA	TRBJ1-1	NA	TGCAGTGCTCAGAGCAGCTCAAACACTGAAGCTTTCTTT	CSAQSSSNTEAFF
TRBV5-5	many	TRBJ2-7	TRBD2	TGTGCCAGCAGGTACGAGACTAGCGGGAACTACGAGCAGTACTTC	CASRYETSGNYEQYF
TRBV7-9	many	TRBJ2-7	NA	TGTGCCAGCAGCCCTCAAGCGAGGGGGACCTACGAGCAGTACTTC	CASSPQARGTYEQYF
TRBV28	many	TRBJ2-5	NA	TGTGCCAGCACGCAGGCGCAACAAGAGACCCAGTACTTC	CASTQAQQETQYF
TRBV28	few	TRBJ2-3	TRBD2	TGTGCCAGCAGCCGCGTCGGAGCGGGAGTTTCAGATACGCAGTATTTT	CASSRVGAGVSDTQYF
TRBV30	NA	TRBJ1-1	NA	TGTGCCTGGAGTTGGGCAGGGGTAGCGTTGAACACTGAAGCTTTCTTT	CAWSWAGVALNTEAFF
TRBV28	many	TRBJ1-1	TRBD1	TGTGCCAGCAGTAGACAGGGGATTGAAGCTTTCTTT	CASSRQGIEAFF
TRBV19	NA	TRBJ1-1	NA	TGTGCCAGTACGGGGTGGGGGCTGGACACTGAAGCTTTCTTT	CASTGWGLDTEAFF
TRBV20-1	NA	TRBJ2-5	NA	TGCAGTGCTAGAATGGGCTTCGCGGGACAAGAGACCCAGTACTTC	CSARMGFAGQETQYF
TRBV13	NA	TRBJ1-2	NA	TGTGCCAGCAGCTTACTCGTCCCAGAGGGGGGCAACTATGGCTACACCTTC	CASSLLVPEGGNYGYTF
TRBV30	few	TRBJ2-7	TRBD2	TGTGCCTGGCGGACTAGCGGAACAATCGAGCAGTACTTC	CAWRTSGTIEQYF
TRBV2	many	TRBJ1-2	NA	TGTGCCAGCAGTATGACTGGGATCGGGGGCTACACCTTC	CASSMTGIGGYTF
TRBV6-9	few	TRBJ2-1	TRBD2	TGTGCCAGCAGTTACTCGAAAGGTAGCGGGAGGGCCGGGGAGCAGTTCTTC	CASSYSKGSGRAGEQFF
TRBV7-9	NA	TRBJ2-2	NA	TGTGCCAGCAGCATCACTAGAATCGGCGGGGAGCTGTTTTTT	CASSITRIGGELFF
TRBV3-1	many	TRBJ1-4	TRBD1	TGTGCCAGCAGCCAATCGGACAGGAGGGTCCTGTTTTTT	CASSQSDRRVLFF
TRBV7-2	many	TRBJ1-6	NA	TGTGCCAGCAGCTTAAGGGGACGGGACCCTAATTCACCCCTCCACTTT	CASSLRGRDPNSPLHF
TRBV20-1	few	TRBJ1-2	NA	TGCAGTGCTAGATGGACGGCTACGGGGTATGGCTACACCTTC	CSARWTATGYGYTF
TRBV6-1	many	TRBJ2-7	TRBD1	TGTGCCAGCAGGACGGGACAGGGGAATTTTAACGAGCAGTACTTC	CASRTGQGNFNEQYF
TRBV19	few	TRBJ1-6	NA	TGTGCCAGTAGTGAACGGGGGAAAGGTGGTTCACCCCTCCACTTT	CASSERGKGGSPLHF
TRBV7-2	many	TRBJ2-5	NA	TGTGCCAGCAGCCCAAGGGGGCAAGAGACCCAGTACTTC	CASSPRGQETQYF
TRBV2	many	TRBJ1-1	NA	TGTGCCAGCAGTGAAGAGTTGTCCGGGGATTTCTTT	CASSEELSGDFF
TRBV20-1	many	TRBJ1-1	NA	TGCAGTGCTAGTTCACAGTTTAGCACTGAAGCTTTCTTT	CSASSQFSTEAFF
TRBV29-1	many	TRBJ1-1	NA	TGCAGCGTACTCAGCGGAAACACTGAAGCTTTCTTT	CSVLSGNTEAFF
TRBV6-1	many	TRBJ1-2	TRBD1	TGTGCCATCAAACAGGGGACTAACTATGGCTACACCTTC	CAIKQGTNYGYTF
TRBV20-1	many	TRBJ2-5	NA	TGCAGTGCTAGCCCAGGCGGGCTAGAGACCCAGTACTTC	CSASPGGLETQYF
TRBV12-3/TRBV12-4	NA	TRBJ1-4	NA	TGTGCCAGCAGGGACGGGGGAACAACTAATGAAAAACTGTTTTTT	CASRDGGTTNEKLFF
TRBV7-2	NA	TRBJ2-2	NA	TGTGCCAGCAGCTTAAGAGGAACCGAAGGTGCCGGGGAGCTGTTTTTT	CASSLRGTEGAGELFF
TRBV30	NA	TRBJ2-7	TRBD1	TGTGCCCTTGGGACAGGGCCCTACGAGCAGTACTTC	CALGTGPYEQYF
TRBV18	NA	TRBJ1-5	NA	TGTGCCAGCAGCCCAGGCCAGTATCAGCCCCAGCATTTT	CASSPGQYQPQHF
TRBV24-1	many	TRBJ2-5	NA	TGTGCCACCAGTCCGGACAACACAGAGACCCAGTACTTC	CATSPDNTETQYF
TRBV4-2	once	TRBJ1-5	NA	TGTGCCAGCAGCCAAGACAGGCAGCCCCAGCATTTT	CASSQDRQPQHF
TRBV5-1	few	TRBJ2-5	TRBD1	TGCGCCAGCAGCTTGGTGTGGACAGGGGGCCCAGAGACCCAGTACTTC	CASSLVWTGGPETQYF
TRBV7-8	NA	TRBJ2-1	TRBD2	TGTGCCAGCAGCTCCCGCGTGGTGGCTACGGGACTAGCGGGCAATGAGCAGTTCTTC	CASSSRVVATGLAGNEQFF
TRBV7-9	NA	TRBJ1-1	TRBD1	TGTGCCAGCAGCTCCGATCAGGGGGTACGCACTGAAGCTTTCTTT	CASSSDQGVRTEAFF
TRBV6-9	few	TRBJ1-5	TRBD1	TGTGCCAGCAGTTTAGGACAGGATAGCAATCAGCCCCAGCATTTT	CASSLGQDSNQPQHF
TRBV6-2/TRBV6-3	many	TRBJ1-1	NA	TGTGCCGCACAGACGAACACTGAAGCTTTCTTT	CAAQTNTEAFF
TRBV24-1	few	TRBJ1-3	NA	TGTGCCACCAGTGACCCAGGGCCCGGCACCATATATTTT	CATSDPGPGTIYF
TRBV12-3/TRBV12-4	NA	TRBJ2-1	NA	TGTGCCAGCAGCAATCGGGACGCGTACAATGAGCAGTTCTTC	CASSNRDAYNEQFF
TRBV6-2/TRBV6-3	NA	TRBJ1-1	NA	TGTGCCAGCAGCCGAACTGGGTCTGAAGCTTTCTTT	CASSRTGSEAFF
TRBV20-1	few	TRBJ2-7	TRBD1	TGCAGTGCTAGAGATCGGCAGGGGGCCTCCTACGAGCAGTACTTC	CSARDRQGASYEQYF
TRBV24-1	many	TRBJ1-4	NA	TGTGCCACCAGTTTCGGAGGTAAACTGTTTTTT	CATSFGGKLFF